This TCR beta chain was sequenced in a study of blood T cell repertoires in COVID-19. As processed by the authors: Estimated nucleated cell counts came from reference gene primer amplification. Profiled with immunoSEQ multiplex PCR; TCRdb holds only in-frame clones, not every one. Clone size and V and J calls were adopted from that table, with D and trimming inferred from the DNA. The sample consists of 250,000 to 300,000 clones, 70% to 90% of them appearing once. Trimming took off 5 bases at V and 0 bases at J, with 15 bases between the two ends. Germline CDR1 MDHEN, CDR2 SYDVKM. The CDR3 covers 16 residues.

The gene calls are TRBV28 and TRBJ2-3; D is possibly TRBD1 (6 bases). Sequenced: PBMCs or T cells enriched from blood (not recorded which). The source is a woman in her forties or fifties who had recovered from COVID-19. CDR3 DNA sequence: TGTGCCAGCAGTCAAGGACAGTTCCCTAGCACAGATACGCAGTATTTT. This codes for CASSQGQFPSTDTQYF.